This entry features one T cell receptor (beta chain) sequence. Germline V gene data show CDR1 as KGHSH and CDR2 as LQKENI. The CDR3 loop spans 15 amino acids. V lost 1 base to trimming and J lost 4 bases; unmatched junction nucleotides: 6. The sample originates from a study of blood T cell repertoires in COVID-19. Authors' data handling: The assay estimated nucleated cells by amplifying reference gene primers. The table came from immunoSEQ multiplex PCR; TCRdb's copy has only in-frame clones and leaves some out. The DNA was the basis for D and trimming; V, J and clone size are from that table. The data contain 400,000 to 450,000 clones, approximately 91% of them seen just once; the ten biggest clones take up roughly 1.4%. Seattle participants joined during active infection and were tracked over time.

This receptor was obtained from a middle-aged woman with COVID-19, enrolled during active disease. Material for sequencing was peripheral blood. The rearrangement links TRBV18 to TRBJ1-2; 7 bases are a match to TRBD1. The CDR3 nucleotides are TGTGCCAGCTCACCACTAGGACAGGATATCTATGGCTACACCTTC. Encoded protein: CASSPLGQDIYGYTF.